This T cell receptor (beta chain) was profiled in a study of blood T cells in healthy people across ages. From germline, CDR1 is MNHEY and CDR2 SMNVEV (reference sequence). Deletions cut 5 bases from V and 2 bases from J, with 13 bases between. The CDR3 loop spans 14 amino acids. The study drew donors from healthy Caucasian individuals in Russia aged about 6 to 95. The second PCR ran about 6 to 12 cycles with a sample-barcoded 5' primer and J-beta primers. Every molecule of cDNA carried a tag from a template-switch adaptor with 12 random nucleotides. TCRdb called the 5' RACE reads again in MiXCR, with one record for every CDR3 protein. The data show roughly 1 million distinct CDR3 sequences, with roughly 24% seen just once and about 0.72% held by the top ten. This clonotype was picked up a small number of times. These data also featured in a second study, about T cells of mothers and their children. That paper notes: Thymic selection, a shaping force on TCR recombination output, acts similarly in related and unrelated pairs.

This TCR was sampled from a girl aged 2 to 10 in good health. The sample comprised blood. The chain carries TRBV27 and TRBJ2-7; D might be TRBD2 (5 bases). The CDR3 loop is CASSPRADPYEQYF. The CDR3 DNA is TGTGCCAGCAGTCCTAGAGCGGATCCCTACGAGCAGTACTTC.